This T cell receptor (beta chain) was recorded in a study of blood T cell repertoires in COVID-19. Trimming removed 4 bases from V and 3 bases from J; junction bases left unmatched: 10. There are 16 residues in the CDR3. Germline-derived CDR1 and CDR2 are SEHNR and FQNEAQ (reference sequence). In the original analysis: Reference gene primer amplification gave estimated nucleated cell counts. Only in-frame clones appear in the TCRdb table, and some are missing; sequencing was by immunoSEQ multiplex PCR. That table gives V, J and clone size, and the DNA gave D and trimming. Of hundreds of thousands of clones in the sample, around nine tenths were seen once.

The genes are TRBV7-9 and TRBJ2-3; 7 nucleotides line up with TRBD1. Sequencing was carried out using peripheral blood. The origin of this receptor is a man older than 75 with acute or convalescent COVID-19. This chain's CDR3 is CASSSDKTGRTDTQYF. CDR3 coding DNA: TGTGCCAGCAGCTCGGATAAGACAGGGAGAACAGATACGCAGTATTTT. The full variable domain, rest sourced from reference TRBV7-9 and TRBJ2-3, is DTGVSQNPRHKITKRGQNVTFRCDPISEHNRLYWYRQTLGQGPEFLTYFQNEAQLEKSRLLSDRFSAERPKGSFSTLEIQRTEQGDSAMYLCASSSDKTGRTDTQYFGPGTRLTVL.